This is a list of T cell receptor beta chains from one sample in a study of a mutant IDH1 vaccine in newly diagnosed glioma. The protocol was immunoSEQ multiplex PCR, while the TCRdb copy is restricted to in-frame clones and leaves out a portion. Of around 64,000 clones in the sample, 80% to 90% were seen once. Sequencing used peripheral blood mononuclear cells (PBMCs), obtained from a glioma patient treated with radiotherapy, temozolomide or both. The origin of the receptors is a young woman with glioma. Some clones in this sample may be carry-over from other donors' samples. Both conserved end residues are part of each CDR3. Each record gives: CDR3 length, V gene, D gene, clone size, J gene, CDR3 protein, CDR3 DNA. D genes are given only for firm matches. The size field is filled for only some rows; it gives once, few, many or a size class.

length: 15
V: TRBV9
D: .
size: .
J: TRBJ2-5
CDR3: CASSAISGIQETQYF
DNA: TGTGCCAGCAGCGCAATTTCTGGAATACAAGAGACCCAGTACTTC

length: 15
V: TRBV18
D: TRBD1
size: .
J: TRBJ2-7
CDR3: CASSRDRGFTYEQYF
DNA: TGTGCCAGCTCACGCGACAGGGGGTTCACCTACGAGCAGTACTTC

length: 12
V: TRBV29-1
D: .
size: .
J: TRBJ1-5
CDR3: CSAGHADQPQHF
DNA: TGCAGCGCGGGACACGCCGATCAGCCCCAGCATTTT

length: 14
V: TRBV19
D: .
size: .
J: TRBJ1-1
CDR3: CASSIPAGNTEAFF
DNA: TGTGCCAGTAGTATCCCTGCGGGGAACACTGAAGCTTTCTTT

length: 13
V: TRBV10-3
D: .
size: few
J: TRBJ2-7
CDR3: CAISERSDGEQYF
DNA: TGTGCCATCAGTGAGCGATCGGATGGCGAGCAGTACTTC

length: 14
V: TRBV4-1
D: .
size: few
J: TRBJ1-1
CDR3: CASSQVQGSTEAFF
DNA: TGCGCCAGCAGCCAGGTCCAGGGAAGCACTGAAGCTTTCTTT

length: 13
V: TRBV5-8
D: .
size: .
J: TRBJ1-4
CDR3: CASSLSAGVKLFF
DNA: TGTGCCAGCAGCTTGTCGGCGGGGGTAAAACTGTTTTTT

length: 15
V: TRBV9
D: TRBD2
size: .
J: TRBJ2-3
CDR3: CASSVEGSGPDTQYF
DNA: TGTGCCAGCAGCGTAGAGGGTAGCGGGCCGGATACGCAGTATTTT

length: 15
V: TRBV5-1
D: .
size: .
J: TRBJ2-7
CDR3: CASSRLGGAAYEQYF
DNA: TGCGCCAGCAGCCGTTTAGGGGGTGCAGCCTACGAGCAGTACTTC

length: 17
V: TRBV19
D: TRBD1
size: .
J: TRBJ1-1
CDR3: CASSLIPGTGWNTEAFF
DNA: TGTGCCAGTAGTCTAATTCCCGGGACAGGGTGGAACACTGAAGCTTTCTTT

length: 15
V: TRBV11-2
D: .
size: few
J: TRBJ2-1
CDR3: CASSLVISGPNEQFF
DNA: TGTGCCAGCAGCTTAGTCATTAGCGGTCCCAATGAGCAGTTCTTC

length: 16
V: TRBV27
D: TRBD1
size: once
J: TRBJ2-7
CDR3: CASSLWAGQGSNEQYF
DNA: TGTGCCAGCAGTTTATGGGCCGGACAGGGGAGCAACGAGCAGTACTTC

length: 15
V: TRBV5-1
D: .
size: .
J: TRBJ2-2
CDR3: CASSTSRGGTGELFF
DNA: TGCGCCAGCAGCACGAGCAGGGGAGGCACCGGGGAGCTGTTTTTT

length: 15
V: TRBV25-1
D: TRBD1
size: .
J: TRBJ2-5
CDR3: CASSPRDSYQETQYF
DNA: TGTGCCAGCAGTCCACGGGACAGCTACCAAGAGACCCAGTACTTC

length: 15
V: TRBV2
D: .
size: .
J: TRBJ2-1
CDR3: CASSPWEELVNEQFF
DNA: TGTGCCAGCAGCCCCTGGGAGGAACTTGTCAATGAGCAGTTCTTC

length: 12
V: TRBV19
D: .
size: .
J: TRBJ1-6
CDR3: CASSINLSPLHF
DNA: TGTGCCAGTAGTATTAACCTTTCTCCCCTCCACTTT

length: 12
V: TRBV6-1
D: .
size: .
J: TRBJ1-1
CDR3: CASRGGGTEAFF
DNA: TGTGCCAGCAGGGGGGGAGGTACTGAAGCTTTCTTT

length: 16
V: TRBV12-5
D: TRBD1
size: .
J: TRBJ2-7
CDR3: CASGLATGTVAYEQYF
DNA: TGTGCTAGTGGTTTGGCGACCGGGACAGTTGCCTACGAGCAGTACTTC

length: 13
V: TRBV29-1
D: .
size: .
J: TRBJ1-5
CDR3: CSVAGQSYQPQHF
DNA: TGCAGCGTGGCCGGACAGAGTTATCAGCCCCAGCATTTT

length: 15
V: TRBV25-1
D: .
size: once
J: TRBJ1-1
CDR3: CASSDPGTGETEAFF
DNA: TGTGCCAGCAGTGATCCCGGGACGGGAGAGACTGAAGCTTTCTTT

length: 13
V: TRBV9
D: .
size: .
J: TRBJ1-1
CDR3: CASSQVTNTEAFF
DNA: TGTGCCAGCAGCCAGGTCACGAACACTGAAGCTTTCTTT

length: 13
V: TRBV4-1
D: .
size: few
J: TRBJ1-1
CDR3: CASSQAGYTEAFF
DNA: TGCGCCAGCAGCCAAGCTGGGTACACTGAAGCTTTCTTT

length: 11
V: TRBV30
D: .
size: .
J: TRBJ2-3
CDR3: CAWGVQGLQYF
DNA: TGTGCCTGGGGAGTACAGGGTCTACAGTATTTT

length: 15
V: TRBV5-1
D: TRBD2
size: .
J: TRBJ2-5
CDR3: CASSASGRVQETQYF
DNA: TGCGCCAGCAGCGCCAGCGGGAGGGTCCAAGAGACCCAGTACTTC

length: 13
V: TRBV14
D: .
size: .
J: TRBJ2-7
CDR3: CASSQGLIGEQYF
DNA: TGTGCCAGCAGCCAGGGACTCATCGGAGAGCAGTACTTC

length: 17
V: TRBV27
D: .
size: .
J: TRBJ2-4
CDR3: CASSSSTGGIAKNIQYF
DNA: .

length: 15
V: TRBV5-1
D: TRBD1
size: .
J: TRBJ2-3
CDR3: CASSLGDRGSDTQYF
DNA: TGCGCCAGCAGCTTGGGGGACAGGGGGTCCGATACGCAGTATTTT

length: 14
V: TRBV2
D: .
size: .
J: TRBJ1-5
CDR3: CASSAPAGGQPQHF
DNA: TGTGCCAGCAGTGCTCCGGCAGGCGGTCAGCCCCAGCATTTT

length: 16
V: TRBV19
D: TRBD1
size: once
J: TRBJ2-4
CDR3: CASTRQGDLAKNIQYF
DNA: TGTGCCAGTACCCGACAGGGTGACCTAGCCAAAAACATTCAGTACTTC

length: 15
V: TRBV5-4
D: .
size: .
J: TRBJ2-2
CDR3: CASSLVTSNTGELFF
DNA: TGTGCCAGCAGCTTGGTTACTTCGAACACCGGGGAGCTGTTTTTT

length: 15
V: TRBV2
D: .
size: .
J: TRBJ2-1
CDR3: CASSARWRIRWEQFF
DNA: TGTGCCAGCAGTGCCCGCTGGCGAATAAGGTGGGAGCAGTTCTTC

length: 16
V: TRBV11-2
D: .
size: .
J: TRBJ2-2
CDR3: CASSLGRGRNTGELFF
DNA: TGTGCCAGCAGCTTGGGAAGGGGGAGGAACACCGGGGAGCTGTTTTTT

length: 16
V: TRBV9
D: TRBD1
size: .
J: TRBJ1-1
CDR3: CASSVALDRANTEAFF
DNA: TGTGCCAGCAGCGTAGCCTTGGACAGGGCAAACACTGAAGCTTTCTTT

length: 15
V: TRBV30
D: .
size: .
J: TRBJ1-1
CDR3: CAWTGTARLNTEAFF
DNA: TGTGCCTGGACCGGGACCGCCCGCTTGAACACTGAAGCTTTCTTT

length: 15
V: TRBV5-4
D: TRBD1
size: .
J: TRBJ2-2
CDR3: CASSLSGQGIGELFF
DNA: TGTGCCAGCAGCTTGTCGGGACAGGGAATCGGGGAGCTGTTTTTT

length: 16
V: TRBV29-1
D: TRBD2
size: .
J: TRBJ2-1
CDR3: CSVAQVPGGSYNEQFF
DNA: TGCAGCGTCGCGCAGGTTCCGGGGGGTTCCTACAATGAGCAGTTCTTC

length: 14
V: TRBV6-5
D: TRBD1
size: .
J: TRBJ1-1
CDR3: CASSPGVWTGRAFF
DNA: TGTGCCAGCAGTCCCGGGGTTTGGACAGGGAGAGCTTTCTTT

length: 16
V: TRBV7-9
D: .
size: .
J: TRBJ2-5
CDR3: CASSLIGAEFQETQYF
DNA: TGTGCCAGCAGCTTAATAGGGGCAGAATTCCAAGAGACCCAGTACTTC

length: 13
V: TRBV27
D: .
size: .
J: TRBJ2-7
CDR3: CASSLSGPLGQYF
DNA: TGTGCCAGCAGTTTATCGGGACCCTTGGGGCAGTACTTC

length: 15
V: TRBV19
D: .
size: .
J: TRBJ1-1
CDR3: CASSITRTTGTEAFF
DNA: TGTGCCAGTAGCATTACGAGAACTACGGGCACTGAAGCTTTCTTT

length: 16
V: TRBV4-3
D: .
size: .
J: TRBJ1-3
CDR3: CASSQDYRSSGNTIYF
DNA: TGCGCCAGCAGCCAAGACTACAGGAGCTCTGGAAACACCATATATTTT

length: 15
V: TRBV5-1
D: TRBD2
size: .
J: TRBJ2-4
CDR3: CASSGGDLAKNIQYF
DNA: TGCGCCAGCAGCGGGGGGGATCTAGCCAAAAACATTCAGTACTTC

length: 13
V: TRBV6-5
D: .
size: .
J: TRBJ1-2
CDR3: CASRQQGGYGYTF
DNA: TGTGCCAGCAGGCAACAGGGAGGCTATGGCTACACCTTC

length: 13
V: TRBV10-3
D: TRBD1
size: .
J: TRBJ1-5
CDR3: CAISVQGDQPQHF
DNA: TGTGCCATCAGTGTACAGGGGGATCAGCCCCAGCATTTT

length: 14
V: TRBV5-4
D: .
size: .
J: TRBJ2-7
CDR3: CASSLGRGIDEQYF
DNA: TGTGCCAGCAGCTTAGGTCGGGGTATTGACGAGCAGTACTTC

length: 14
V: TRBV15
D: .
size: .
J: TRBJ2-7
CDR3: CATSRDQVRYEQYF
DNA: TGTGCCACCAGCAGAGATCAAGTCCGCTACGAGCAGTACTTC

length: 16
V: TRBV7-9
D: TRBD2
size: .
J: TRBJ2-3
CDR3: CASSLGLADLTDTQYF
DNA: TGTGCCAGCAGCTTAGGACTAGCGGATTTAACAGATACGCAGTATTTT